This T cell receptor (beta chain) appears in the sequencing data of a study of beta chain features in type 1 diabetes. Averaging around 120 mL, one heparinised blood draw was given by each donor. Sorted CD4+ subsets: naive, central memory, regulatory, stem cell-like memory (CD45RO/CCR7/CD25/CD127/CD95/CD27 panel). Over 95% purity was reached by all sorted populations. As every portion of the isolated RNA was reverse transcribed, the sequencing read expressed TCRB transcripts. Assay used: immunoSEQ multiplex PCR; TCRdb lists only in-frame clones, some missing. The table has some 350,000 clones, 8.5% to 10% seen once. Germline values: CDR1 SGHNT, CDR2 YYREEE (reference sequence). The CDR3 has 14 residues. The ends were cut back, 4 bases at V and 8 bases at J, with 16 bases in the middle. Overall study findings and caveats: Naive, central memory and regulatory TCRB repertoires appeared more similar among patients than healthy donors. In all four CD4+ subsets, TCRB CDR3 length was significantly, moderately reduced in type 1 diabetes.

This clone was detected a few times. Its cognate antigen is unknown. The chain is built from TRBV5-4 and TRBJ2-1; D may be TRBD2 (5 bases). The clonotype was recovered from a young man with type 1 diabetes. The sequenced sample consisted of central memory CD4+ T cells from blood. The DNA of the CDR3 is TGTGCCAGCAGCGCGTTACTAGTGAGCGATGAGCAGTTCTTC. It translates to CASSALLVSDEQFF. Filled out from reference TRBV5-4 and TRBJ2-1, the complete variable domain reads ETGVTQSPTHLIKTRGQQVTLRCSSQSGHNTVSWYQQALGQGPQFIFQYYREEENGRGNFPPRFSGLQFPNYSSELNVNALELDDSALYLCASSALLVSDEQFFGPGTRLTVL.